The 10 T cell receptor beta chains listed next were all sequenced from one sample in a study of response to subunit inactivated influenza vaccine. TCRdb processed the RT-PCR reads anew with MiXCR; each CDR3 protein has one entry. The table records about 780,000 distinct CDR3 sequences, approximately 17% of them present only once. Sequencing used PBMCs from blood, obtained 4 to 6 days after vaccination. The receptors stem from a man aged 50 to 60 who received an inactivated influenza vaccine.

In this sample, this clonotype turned up a few times. The chain recombines TRBV20-1 with TRBJ1-2, with D hard to call. Looked up from germline, CDR1 is DFQATT and CDR2 is SNEGSKA (reference sequence). The length of the CDR3 is 13 residues. The V gene lost 0 bases and the J gene lost 1 base, with 6 bases spanning the gap. The CDR3 nucleotides read TGCAGTGCTAGAGACATATTTAACTATGGCTACACCTTC. Protein product: CSARDIFNYGYTF.

The chain combines TRBV7-2 with TRBJ2-5; 9 nucleotides match TRBD1. Per germline, CDR1 SGHTA and CDR2 FQGNSA. V lost 5 bases to trimming and J lost 6 bases; unmatched junction nucleotides: 7. CDR3 size: 14 residues. In DNA form, the CDR3 reads TGTGCCAGCAGCACGGGACAGGGTCCCAAGACCCAGTACTTC. This codes for CASSTGQGPKTQYF.

In its sample, this clonotype was seen a few times. The CDR3 coding sequence is TGTGCCATCAGTGAGTCGACAGGGAACACCGGGGAGCTGTTTTTT. Translation gives CAISESTGNTGELFF. The chain joins TRBV10-3 to TRBJ2-2; TRBD1 might be the D (6 bases). There are 15 residues in the CDR3. CDR1 is ENHRY and CDR2 is SYGVKD in the germline V gene. The V and J ends lost 0 bases and 1 base respectively, with 6 bases between them.

The chain recombines TRBV6-5 with TRBJ2-5, with a tentative D call TRBD1 (6 bases). The germline V and J ends were trimmed by 2 bases and 3 bases, with 16 bases remaining between them. The CDR3 sequence is 16 residues long. Germline V gene lookup returns CDR1 MNHEY and CDR2 SVGAGI. This chain's CDR3 is CASSYPITGKEETQYF. The DNA for the CDR3 is TGTGCCAGCAGTTACCCGATCACAGGGAAGGAAGAGACCCAGTACTTC.

This clonotype was picked up a small number of times. The chain carries TRBV13 and TRBJ1-3; TRBD1 matches at 7 bases. Germline lookup yields CDR1 PRHDT and CDR2 FYEKMQ (reference sequence). The length of the CDR3 is 17 residues. J lost 2 bases, V lost 5 bases, and 12 bases had no gene match. The CDR3 sequence is CASSPNADRVPGNTIYF. The CDR3 nucleotides are TGTGCCAGCAGCCCGAACGCCGACAGGGTGCCTGGAAACACCATATATTTT.

This clonotype was detected a few times. This sequence joins TRBV27 and TRBJ2-3; no firm D call. V lost 2 bases, J lost 5 bases, and 11 bases lay in between. This CDR3 has 14 residues. Germline assignment: CDR1 MNHEY and CDR2 SMNVEV (reference sequence). The CDR3: CASSLSPLRDTQYF. CDR3 coding DNA: TGTGCCAGCAGTTTAAGTCCCCTTCGAGATACGCAGTATTTT.

The chain links TRBV6-5 to TRBJ2-5; 9 bases align to TRBD1. This CDR3 has 17 amino acids. CDR1 and CDR2 (germline): MNHEY, SVGAGI. The J segment lost 0 bases and the V segment lost 5 bases, leaving 10 bases of the junction unmatched. The CDR3: CASSIPDRGMYQETQYF. DNA for the CDR3: TGTGCCAGCAGTATACCGGACAGGGGAATGTACCAAGAGACCCAGTACTTC.

This clonotype has only a few counts. Its ends do not fully match the called genes, so a read error is possible. V gene TRBV7-2 combines with J gene TRBJ2-5; 11 nucleotides line up with TRBD1. Germline CDR1 SGHTA, CDR2 FQGNSA. The CDR3 loop spans 16 amino acids. The CDR3 loop is CASSVAGTGGRQTQYF. In DNA, the CDR3 is TGTGCCAGCAGCGTAGCCGGGACAGGGGGTAGGCAGACCCAGTACTTC. Using reference TRBV7-2 and TRBJ2-5 for the parts outside the CDR3, the full variable domain is GAGVSQSPSNKVTEKGKDVELRCDPISGHTALYWYRQSLGQGLEFLIYFQGNSAPDKSGLPSDRFSAERTGGSVSTLTIQRTQQEDSAVYLCASSVAGTGGRQTQYFGPGTRLLVL.

This chain links TRBV7-9 with TRBJ2-2, with D possibly TRBD1 on 5 matching bases. The ends were cut back, 6 bases at V and 4 bases at J, with 9 bases in the middle. The length of the CDR3 is 13 residues. From germline, CDR1 is SEHNR and CDR2 FQNEAQ (reference sequence). The CDR3 DNA follows: TGTGCCAGCAGGGGGCGAGGCACCGGGGAGCTGTTTTTT. As protein: CASRGRGTGELFF. Based on the CDR3 plus reference TRBV7-9 and TRBJ2-2, the full variable domain is DTGVSQNPRHKITKRGQNVTFRCDPISEHNRLYWYRQTLGQGPEFLTYFQNEAQLEKSRLLSDRFSAERPKGSFSTLEIQRTEQGDSAMYLCASRGRGTGELFFGEGSRLTVL.

The chain recombines TRBV6-1 with TRBJ2-2, with TRBD1 identical over 11 bases. In germline, CDR1 is MNHNS, CDR2 SASEGT. Trimming at V came to 5 bases and at J to 7 bases, leaving 6 bases not matched to a gene. The CDR3 is made up of 15 amino acids. The CDR3 is CASSRTGGTVGELFF. CDR3 bases: TGTGCCAGCAGTCGGACAGGGGGCACTGTCGGGGAGCTGTTTTTT.